One and the same sample provided the 31 T cell receptor beta chains below, sequenced in a study of blood T cell repertoires in COVID-19. TCRdb's table, derived via immunoSEQ multiplex PCR, lists solely in-frame clones and lacks some. Altogether under 250,000 clones are present, about 80% being singletons, with the ten largest covering 8.9%. The specimen was peripheral blood. These receptor sequences come from a man older than 75 with acute or convalescent COVID-19.

The chain uses TRBV19 and TRBJ2-1, with 9 bases lining up with TRBD2. Germline V gene data show CDR1 as LNHDA and CDR2 as SQIVND (reference sequence). There are 14 residues in the CDR3. The V segment lost 11 bases and the J segment 0 bases; nucleotides outside the gene matches: 5. CDR3 DNA sequence: TGTGCCTCGGCGGGAGGGAGCTCCTACAATGAGCAGTTCTTC. Its protein product is CASAGGSSYNEQFF.

The chain has TRBV12-2 and TRBJ2-1; the D call of TRBD2 is as the table states it, not checked on the DNA. TRBV12-2 is marked as a pseudogene. This CDR3 region has 17 residues. CDR3 in DNA: TGTGCAAGTCGCTGGATGCGGGGACTAGCTACCTACAATGAGCAGTTCTTC. Translating it yields CASRWMRGLATYNEQFF.

The CDR3: CASSPRREDTQYF. CDR3 sequence (DNA): TGTGCCAGCTCACCCCGCAGGGAAGATACGCAGTATTTT. This chain connects TRBV18 to TRBJ2-3; a possible D gene is TRBD1 (5 bases). V was trimmed by 3 bases and J by 5 bases, leaving 9 bases between them. The CDR3 has 13 residues. CDR1 and CDR2 (germline): KGHSH, LQKENI.

The chain combines TRBV5-1 with TRBJ2-1, with TRBD1 as a possible D gene (8 bases). This CDR3 contains 13 residues. The V end was cut by 0 bases, the J end by 14 bases, with 15 bases between. Looked up from germline, CDR1 is SGHRS and CDR2 is YFSETQ. The CDR3 DNA sequence: TGCGCCAGCAGCTTGGCCCCACAGGGGGGGGAGTTCTTC. As protein: CASSLAPQGGEFF.

The chain carries TRBV14 and TRBJ2-1, with D tentatively TRBD2 (6 bases). CDR1 and CDR2 (germline): SGHDN, FVKESK. This CDR3 region has 17 residues. The V gene lost 4 bases and the J gene lost 8 bases, with 24 bases spanning the gap. This CDR3 is CASSPDPPLGGGYEQFF. The DNA of the CDR3 is TGTGCCAGCAGCCCTGATCCCCCGTTGGGGGGAGGATATGAGCAGTTCTTC.

The V and J genes are TRBV6-4 and TRBJ2-3; 7 bases line up with TRBD2. The CDR3 has 16 residues. With 6 bases clipped from V and 4 bases from J, the junction kept 13 bases outside the gene matches. CDR1 is MRHNA and CDR2 is SNTAGT in the germline V gene. CDR3 sequence reads: CASRPGPGLSADTQYF. The DNA of the CDR3 is TGTGCCAGCAGGCCGGGGCCGGGACTATCGGCAGATACGCAGTATTTT.

The rearrangement uses TRBV5-4 and TRBJ2-3; TRBD2 matches 10 bases. CDR3 length equals 16 residues. V was clipped by 4 bases and J by 2 bases; unmatched bases: 7. Germline V gene lookup returns CDR1 SGHNT and CDR2 YYREEE (reference sequence). The CDR3 is CASSTSLAGLTDTQYF. CDR3 in DNA: TGTGCCAGCAGCACCTCACTAGCGGGGCTCACAGATACGCAGTATTTT.

The chain links TRBV30 to TRBJ2-3; a possible D gene is TRBD2 (6 bases). Deletions cut 3 bases from V and 4 bases from J, with 17 bases between. Germline V gene data show CDR1 as GTSNPN and CDR2 as SVGIG (reference sequence). The CDR3 totals 15 residues. The CDR3: CAWRGLGLRADTQYF. The CDR3 nucleotides are TGTGCCTGGAGAGGATTGGGACTTAGGGCAGATACGCAGTATTTT.

This chain joins TRBV27 and TRBJ1-5, with D possibly being TRBD1 (5 bases). Trimming shortened V by 2 bases and J by 3 bases, and 11 bases separated the two germline ends. Germline V lookup: CDR1 MNHEY, CDR2 SMNVEV (reference sequence). There are 15 residues in the CDR3. The CDR3 DNA reads TGTGCCAGCAGTTTACAGGGTACCCCCAATCAGCCCCAGCATTTT. Translating it yields CASSLQGTPNQPQHF.

The chain joins TRBV11-3 to TRBJ1-6; 7 positions agree with TRBD1. Germline CDR1 and CDR2: SGHNT and YENEEA. Trimming removed 4 bases from V and 7 bases from J; junction bases left unmatched: 1. The CDR3 consists of 13 residues. In DNA form, the CDR3 reads TGTGCCAGCAGCTGGGACAGCAATTCACCCCTCCACTTT. Protein: CASSWDSNSPLHF.

The CDR3 bases are TGTGCCACCAGTCCGGGACAGGGAAACGAGCAGTACTTC. Protein product: CATSPGQGNEQYF. The rearrangement uses TRBV24-1 and TRBJ2-7; 9 bases line up with TRBD1. The CDR3 loop spans 13 amino acids. V lost 6 bases and J lost 5; bases outside the gene matches: 4. Germline V CDR1 and CDR2: KGHDR, SFDVKD.

This clone was observed once. This sequence joins TRBV28 and TRBJ2-4; a weak D match, TRBD1 (5 bases). Germline CDR1 is MDHEN and CDR2 is SYDVKM. The CDR3 length is 17 residues. V lost 5 bases and J lost 6, with 23 bases in between. In DNA, the CDR3 is TGTGCCAGCAGTCTTGGGGCCAGCCGAGGAGTTCGAAACATTCAGTACTTC. Translation: CASSLGASRGVRNIQYF. Full variable domain (missing parts from reference TRBV28 and TRBJ2-4): DVKVTQSSRYLVKRTGEKVFLECVQDMDHENMFWYRQDPGLGLRLIYFSYDVKMKEKGDIPEGYSVSREKKERFSLILESASTNQTSMYLCASSLGASRGVRNIQYFGAGTRLSVL.

The genes are TRBV4-1 and TRBJ1-4; 7 nucleotides agree with TRBD1. This CDR3 spans 17 amino acids. V dropped 0 bases and J dropped 13; count of bases not matched to a gene: 17. Germline V gene lookup returns CDR1 MGHRA and CDR2 YSYEKL. The CDR3 loop is CASSQETAGGSRGRLFF. The DNA of the CDR3 is TGCGCCAGCAGCCAAGAAACGGCAGGGGGTTCCCGAGGGAGACTGTTTTTT.

This CDR3 is CASSLAIRTGAPTNYGYTF. DNA for the CDR3: TGTGCCAGCAGCTTAGCCATTCGAACAGGGGCTCCCACTAACTATGGCTACACCTTC. The chain is built from TRBV7-8 and TRBJ1-2; 7 positions agree with TRBD1. CDR1 is SGHVS and CDR2 is FQNEAQ in the germline V gene. The CDR3 has 19 residues. The V gene end was trimmed by 0 bases and the J gene end by 0 bases; junction bases not matched to a gene: 13.

CDR3 in DNA: TGTGCCTGGGGCAGACTCGGGGAGCAGTACTTC. Its protein is CAWGRLGEQYF. The rearrangement uses TRBV6-5 and TRBJ2-7, with D perhaps TRBD1 (5 bases). The length of the CDR3 is 11 residues. Germline lookup yields CDR1 MNHEY and CDR2 SVGAGI. V was trimmed by 11 bases and J by 7 bases, leaving 15 bases between them.

In its sample, this clone was seen once. The chain has TRBV5-5 and TRBJ1-5, with a tentative D call TRBD1 (5 bases). Germline CDR1 reads SGHKS; CDR2 reads YYEKEE (reference sequence). Trimming pared 2 bases from V and 4 bases from J, leaving 13 bases between. CDR3 length equals 15 residues. CDR3 loop: CASSLTGQGNQPQHF. CDR3 bases: TGTGCCAGCAGCTTAACTGGACAAGGTAATCAGCCCCAGCATTTT.

The chain has TRBV4-2 and TRBJ2-3; the match to TRBD2 covers 9 bases. CDR1 is LGHNA and CDR2 is YNFKEQ in the germline V gene. V was pared by 1 base and J by 3 bases, with 11 bases of the junction left unmatched. CDR3 length equals 18 residues. CDR3 sequence: CASSQVRASGAGTDTQYF. In nucleotides, the CDR3 is TGTGCCAGCAGCCAAGTAAGGGCTAGCGGGGCCGGTACAGATACGCAGTATTTT.

The chain is built from TRBV4-1 and TRBJ1-6; tentative D call: TRBD1 (5 bases). V was shortened by 1 base and J by 0 bases, with 19 bases between the two germline ends. CDR1 is MGHRA, CDR2 YSYEKL, per germline. This CDR3 comprises 20 residues. The CDR3 region has the DNA TGCGCCAGCAGCCAAGTACTTGGGGCCTTAAAGAGCTCCTATAATTCACCCCTCCACTTT. Translated: CASSQVLGALKSSYNSPLHF.

V and J are TRBV7-3 and TRBJ1-3; 8 bases match TRBD1. The V gene's germline CDR1 is SGHTA and CDR2 FQGTGA. The trim removed 0 bases at V and 7 bases at J, leaving 17 bases unmatched. CDR3 length equals 19 residues. The DNA for the CDR3 is TGTGCCAGCAGCTTAACGCCCTGGACAGGGTCCACTGAGGGGAACACCATATATTTT. As protein: CASSLTPWTGSTEGNTIYF.

This chain joins TRBV18 and TRBJ1-1; TRBD1 matches 10 bases. The CDR3 consists of 18 residues. Germline V gene lookup returns CDR1 KGHSH and CDR2 LQKENI. J lost 6 bases, V lost 6 bases, and 19 bases had no gene match. CDR3 in amino acids: CASSLTMERGTGEPEAFF. The CDR3 DNA follows: TGTGCCAGCTCCCTCACCATGGAAAGAGGGACAGGGGAACCTGAAGCTTTCTTT.

This clone has only one observation. The chain is built from TRBV5-6 and TRBJ2-7; TRBD1 might be the D (6 bases). Deletions cut 0 bases from V and 2 bases from J, with 12 bases between. Germline CDR1 and CDR2: SGHDT and YYEEEE. This CDR3 spans 15 amino acids. CDR3 sequence reads: CASSLDGQLAYEQYF. In DNA form, the CDR3 reads TGTGCCAGCAGCTTGGACGGACAGCTGGCCTACGAGCAGTACTTC.

The chain couples TRBV20-1 to TRBJ2-1, with D uncertain. CDR1 and CDR2 (germline): DFQATT, SNEGSKA (reference sequence). The CDR3 contains 10 residues. Between the trimmed V and J ends, which lost 3 bases and 8 bases, there was a span of 5 bases. For the CDR3, the DNA is TGCAGTGCTAGTGGGCATGAGCAGTTCTTC. This gives the protein CSASGHEQFF.

This sequence joins TRBV19 and TRBJ2-3, with 15 positions matching TRBD2. The CDR3 runs 18 residues. The V gene's germline CDR1 is LNHDA and CDR2 SQIVND (reference sequence). Losses at the gene ends were 6 bases for V and 0 bases for J; bases not matched to a gene: 7. CDR3 sequence reads: CASSPGTSGGKSTDTQYF. DNA of the CDR3: TGTGCCAGTAGCCCCGGGACTAGCGGGGGGAAAAGCACAGATACGCAGTATTTT.

The rearrangement links TRBV10-2 to TRBJ2-3; the D gene is possibly TRBD2 (5 bases). The CDR3 totals 14 residues. Per germline, CDR1 WSHSY and CDR2 SAAADI. V lost 5 bases and J 6 bases, leaving 15 bases between the germline ends. The CDR3 here is CASSREQSVDTQYF. CDR3 nucleotide sequence: TGCGCCAGCAGTAGGGAGCAGAGCGTGGATACGCAGTATTTT.

The chain carries TRBV10-3 and TRBJ1-2; D possibly corresponds to TRBD1 (5 bases). This CDR3 is built from 13 residues. Per germline, CDR1 ENHRY and CDR2 SYGVKD. V lost 3 bases and J 4 bases, leaving 9 bases between the germline ends. The CDR3 spells CAISEDRRYGYTF. CDR3 coding DNA: TGTGCCATCAGTGAAGACAGACGCTATGGCTACACCTTC.

This chain joins TRBV7-8 and TRBJ1-5; the D gene is possibly TRBD1 (5 bases). This CDR3 region has 17 residues. Germline lookup yields CDR1 SGHVS and CDR2 FQNEAQ. V lost 5 bases and J lost 0, with 17 bases in between. CDR3 bases: TGTGCCAGCAGCCGCTCCCGATGGGGCTCTAGCAATCAGCCCCAGCATTTT. Residues: CASSRSRWGSSNQPQHF.

This clone was found once. This chain links TRBV11-2 with TRBJ2-7; maybe TRBD2 (6 bases). V lost 5 bases and J 0 bases, leaving 17 bases between the germline ends. Germline V CDR1 and CDR2: SGHAT, FQNNGV. The CDR3 covers 16 residues. CDR3 region: CASSSLGLASSYEQYF. The CDR3 DNA sequence: TGTGCCAGCAGCAGTTTAGGGCTAGCGAGCTCCTACGAGCAGTACTTC.

This chain joins TRBV6-2 or TRBV6-3 and TRBJ1-5; 9 bases match TRBD1. The germline V gene encodes CDR1 MNHEY and CDR2 SVGEGT. The CDR3 covers 17 residues. Trimming at V came to 2 bases and at J to 1 base, leaving 6 bases not matched to a gene. The CDR3 sequence: CASSYLRTGVSNQPQHF. The CDR3 DNA is TGTGCCAGCAGTTACCTCCGGACAGGGGTAAGCAATCAGCCCCAGCATTTT.

This chain connects TRBV24-1 to TRBJ2-7; 7 bases map to TRBD1. The length of the CDR3 is 13 residues. Trimming cost V 4 bases and J 5 bases; bases outside gene matches: 4. Germline CDR1 reads KGHDR; CDR2 reads SFDVKD. In DNA, the CDR3 is TGTGCCACCAGTGACTGGACAGGTGACGAGCAGTACTTC. Residues: CATSDWTGDEQYF.

V gene TRBV2 combines with J gene TRBJ2-5; 15 nucleotides agree with TRBD2. V lost 2 bases to trimming and J lost 2 bases; unmatched junction nucleotides: 6. The CDR3 extends over 18 amino acids. Germline CDR1 is SNHLY and CDR2 is FYNNEI. Here the CDR3 DNA reads TGTGCCAGCAGTGAACCGGGACTAGCGGGGGGCTTTCAAGAGACCCAGTACTTC. Residues: CASSEPGLAGGFQETQYF.

The chain carries TRBV28 and TRBJ2-3, with 8 nucleotides matching TRBD1. The CDR3 totals 17 residues. In germline, CDR1 is MDHEN, CDR2 SYDVKM. V lost 3 bases and J lost 2; bases outside the gene matches: 10. In nucleotides, the CDR3 is TGTGCCAGCAGTTTTGAGGCCCAGGGGGCGACCACAGATACGCAGTATTTT. It codes for CASSFEAQGATTDTQYF.